This T cell receptor (beta chain) was identified during a study of T-cell memory formation after mild COVID-19. At the level of the study: TCR clusters showed largely donor specificity.

There are 15 residues in the CDR3. CDR1 is SSHAT and CDR2 is FNYEAQ in the germline V gene (reference sequence). Concerning this clonotype itself: The junction shows a germline mismatch at one end, possibly a read error.

MiXCR was run by TCRdb on the 5' RACE reads, yielding one entry per CDR3 protein. The sample lists roughly 500,000 distinct CDR3 sequences; about a fifth were seen once. What was sequenced was PBMCs or a T cell subset sorted from them (not recorded which). The chain combines TRBV7-7 with TRBJ2-2, with unresolved D. This TCR came from an adult woman who had mild COVID-19 (a few samples of this study predate the infection). Cell type and time point are not known. This chain's CDR3 is CASSPQTPNTGELFF. The CDR3 coding sequence is TGTGCTAGCAGCCCACAGACTCCTAACACCGGGGAGCTGTTTTTT.